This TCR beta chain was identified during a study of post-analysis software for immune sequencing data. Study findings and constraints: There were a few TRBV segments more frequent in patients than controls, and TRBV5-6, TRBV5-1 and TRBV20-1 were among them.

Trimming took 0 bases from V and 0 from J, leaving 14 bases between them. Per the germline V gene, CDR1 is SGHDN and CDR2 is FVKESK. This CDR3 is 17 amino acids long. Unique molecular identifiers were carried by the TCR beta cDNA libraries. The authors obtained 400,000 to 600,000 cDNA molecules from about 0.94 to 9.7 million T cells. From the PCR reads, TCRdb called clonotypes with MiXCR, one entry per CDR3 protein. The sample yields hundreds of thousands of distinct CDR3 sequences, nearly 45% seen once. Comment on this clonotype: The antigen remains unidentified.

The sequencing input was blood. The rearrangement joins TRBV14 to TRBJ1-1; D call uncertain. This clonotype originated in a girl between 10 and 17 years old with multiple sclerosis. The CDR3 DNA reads TGTGCCAGCAGCCAAGAGCGATTATGGCCAATGAACACTGAAGCTTTCTTT. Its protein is CASSQERLWPMNTEAFF.